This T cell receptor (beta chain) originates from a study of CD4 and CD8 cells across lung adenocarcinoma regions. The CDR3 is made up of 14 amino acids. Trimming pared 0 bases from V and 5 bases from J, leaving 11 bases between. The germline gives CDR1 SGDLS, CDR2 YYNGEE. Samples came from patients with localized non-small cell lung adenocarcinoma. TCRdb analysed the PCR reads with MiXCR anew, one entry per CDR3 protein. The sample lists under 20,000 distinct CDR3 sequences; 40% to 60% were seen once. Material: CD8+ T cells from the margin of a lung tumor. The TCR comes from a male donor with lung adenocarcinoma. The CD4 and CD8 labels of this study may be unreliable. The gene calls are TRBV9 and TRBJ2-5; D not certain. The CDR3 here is CASSVGGRQETQYF. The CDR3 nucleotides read TGTGCCAGCAGCGTAGGGGGTAGGCAGGAGACCCAGTACTTC.